This TCR beta chain was identified during a study of a mutant IDH1 vaccine in newly diagnosed glioma. Turning to the study itself: Sex distribution of treated patients was about 60% male and about 38% female; mean age was 40.4 years.

As concerns this clone: The antigen is unknown.

The CDR3 totals 14 residues. The V and J ends lost 4 bases and 3 bases respectively, with 12 bases between them. Per the germline V gene, CDR1 is MNHEY and CDR2 is SVGAGI. The table came from immunoSEQ multiplex PCR; TCRdb's copy has only in-frame clones and leaves some out. The top ten hold around 5.3% of the sample, which has approximately 50,000 clones, about 77% seen once. The time point is: week 5, during vaccination. Vaccine doses each comprised 300 ug of mutant IDH1 20-mer peptide, with topical imiquimod. The study enrolled donors with new WHO grade 3 or 4 IDH1-mutant, ATRX-lost astrocytomas. The clonotype originates from a man in his fifties with glioma. The sequencing used PBMCs, collected from a glioma patient whose treatment included an IDH1 peptide vaccine. The chain recombines TRBV6-5 with TRBJ1-2; D remains unclear. The CDR3 loop reads CASSLLSWDYGYTF. CDR3 sequence (DNA): TGTGCCAGCAGTTTACTCAGTTGGGACTATGGCTACACCTTC.